The clone carrying this TCR beta chain was seen ten or more times. The target antigen is unknown. The data are from a study of breast tumors, draining lymph nodes, adjacent tissues. The CDR3 has 15 residues. Unmatched junction bases numbered 3, after V lost 2 bases and J lost 4 bases. Germline lookup yields CDR1 SGHTA and CDR2 FQGNSA. Study-level findings and limits: Tumor repertoires ranked between lymph nodes and nontumor tissue in diversity, with V and J gene preferences.

Axillary draining lymph nodes of breast cancer patients supplied the node samples. Each CDR3 protein gets one entry after TCRdb re-called the multiplex PCR reads with MiXCR. This repertoire shows around 120,000 distinct CDR3 sequences, approximately 20% found once; its top ten account for under 4.5%. The sequenced material came from axillary lymph node tissue. The gene calls are TRBV7-2 and TRBJ2-3; TRBD2 matches 10 bases. This receptor was obtained from a female donor with breast cancer. Some clones in this sample may be carry-over from other donors' samples. CDR3 protein: CASSLWTSGPDTQYF. As DNA, the CDR3 is TGTGCCAGCAGCTTATGGACTAGCGGACCAGATACGCAGTATTTT.